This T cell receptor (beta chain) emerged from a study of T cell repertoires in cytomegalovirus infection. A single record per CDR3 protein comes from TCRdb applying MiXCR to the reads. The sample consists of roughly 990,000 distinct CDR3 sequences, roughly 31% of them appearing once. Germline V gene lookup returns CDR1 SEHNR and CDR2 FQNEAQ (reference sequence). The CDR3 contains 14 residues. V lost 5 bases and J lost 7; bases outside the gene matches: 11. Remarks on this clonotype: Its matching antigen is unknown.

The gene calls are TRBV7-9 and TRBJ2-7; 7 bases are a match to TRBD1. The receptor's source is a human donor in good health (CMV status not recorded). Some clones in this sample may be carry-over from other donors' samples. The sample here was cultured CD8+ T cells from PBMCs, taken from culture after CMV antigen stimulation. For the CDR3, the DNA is TGTGCCAGCAGCCCCCCGACAGGGCAGGGGGAGCAGTACGTC. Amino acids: CASSPPTGQGEQYV.